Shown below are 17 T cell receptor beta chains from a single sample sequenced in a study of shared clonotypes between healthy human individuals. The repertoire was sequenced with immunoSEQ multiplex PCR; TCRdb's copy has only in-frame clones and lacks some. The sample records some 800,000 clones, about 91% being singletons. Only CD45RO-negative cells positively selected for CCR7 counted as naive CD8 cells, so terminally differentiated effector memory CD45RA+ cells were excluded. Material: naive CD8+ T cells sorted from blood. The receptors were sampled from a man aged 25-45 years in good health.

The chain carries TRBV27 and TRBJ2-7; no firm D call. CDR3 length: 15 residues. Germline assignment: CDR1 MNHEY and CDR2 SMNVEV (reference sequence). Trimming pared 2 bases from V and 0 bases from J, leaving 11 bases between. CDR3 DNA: TGTGCCAGCAGTTTAAAGGCGGTGAGCTCCTACGAGCAGTACTTC. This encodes CASSLKAVSSYEQYF.

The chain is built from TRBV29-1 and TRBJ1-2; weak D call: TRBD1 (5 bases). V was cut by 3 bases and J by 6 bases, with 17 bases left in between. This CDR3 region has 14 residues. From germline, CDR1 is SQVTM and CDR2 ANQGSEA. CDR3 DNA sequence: TGCAGCGTTGAGTTGGGGACTAATTATGATGGCTACACCTTC. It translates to CSVELGTNYDGYTF.

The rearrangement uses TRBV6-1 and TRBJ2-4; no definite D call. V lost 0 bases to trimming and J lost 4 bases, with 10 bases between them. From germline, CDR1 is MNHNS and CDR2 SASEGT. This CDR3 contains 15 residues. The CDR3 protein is CASSEAMSTKNIQYF. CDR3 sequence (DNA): TGTGCCAGCAGTGAAGCAATGTCCACGAAAAACATTCAGTACTTC.

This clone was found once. CDR3 bases: TGTGCCAGTAAGAGTTTTCCGGGACAGGGTCCAACTAATGAAAAACTGTTTTTT. Its protein is CASKSFPGQGPTNEKLFF. This chain connects TRBV19 to TRBJ1-4; 9 positions agree with TRBD1. V trimming: 7 bases; J trimming: 0 bases; junction bases outside the gene matches: 12. Germline assignment: CDR1 LNHDA and CDR2 SQIVND (reference sequence). The CDR3 length is 18 residues.

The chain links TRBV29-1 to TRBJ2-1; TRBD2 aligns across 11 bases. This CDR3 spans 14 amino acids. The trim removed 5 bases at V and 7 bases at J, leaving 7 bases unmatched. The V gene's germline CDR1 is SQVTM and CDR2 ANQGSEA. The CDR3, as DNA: TGCAGCGTTTTTGGGGGACTAGCGGCGAATGAGCAGTTCTTC. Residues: CSVFGGLAANEQFF.

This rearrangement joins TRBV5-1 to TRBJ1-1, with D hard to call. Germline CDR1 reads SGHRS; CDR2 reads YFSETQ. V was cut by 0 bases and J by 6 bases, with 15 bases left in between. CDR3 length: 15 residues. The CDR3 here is CASSLEIGPRAEAFF. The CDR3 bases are TGCGCCAGCAGCTTGGAAATCGGCCCCAGAGCTGAAGCTTTCTTT. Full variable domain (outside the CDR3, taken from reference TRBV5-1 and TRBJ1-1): KAGVTQTPRYLIKTRGQQVTLSCSPISGHRSVSWYQQTPGQGLQFLFEYFSETQRNKGNFPGRFSGRQFSNSRSEMNVSTLELGDSALYLCASSLEIGPRAEAFFGQGTRLTVV.

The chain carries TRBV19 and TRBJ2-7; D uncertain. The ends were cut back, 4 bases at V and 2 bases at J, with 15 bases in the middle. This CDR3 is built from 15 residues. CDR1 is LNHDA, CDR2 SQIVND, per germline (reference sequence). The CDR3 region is CASSTRAHGTYEQYF. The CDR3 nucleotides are TGTGCCAGTAGTACCCGGGCCCATGGGACCTACGAGCAGTACTTC.

The CDR3 region is CSTAASGYTDTQYF. CDR3 DNA: TGCAGCACAGCGGCTAGCGGATACACAGATACGCAGTATTTT. The chain carries TRBV29-1 and TRBJ2-3, with TRBD2 matching over 7 bases. Germline V lookup: CDR1 SQVTM, CDR2 ANQGSEA. The CDR3 sequence is 14 residues long. V lost 8 bases to trimming and J lost 2 bases; unmatched junction nucleotides: 10.

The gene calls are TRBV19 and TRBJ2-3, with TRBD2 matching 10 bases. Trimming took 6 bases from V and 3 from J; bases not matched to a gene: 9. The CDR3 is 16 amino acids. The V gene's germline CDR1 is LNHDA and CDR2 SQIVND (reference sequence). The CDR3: CASRNLAGAVTDTQYF. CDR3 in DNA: TGTGCCAGTAGAAATCTAGCGGGAGCCGTAACAGATACGCAGTATTTT.

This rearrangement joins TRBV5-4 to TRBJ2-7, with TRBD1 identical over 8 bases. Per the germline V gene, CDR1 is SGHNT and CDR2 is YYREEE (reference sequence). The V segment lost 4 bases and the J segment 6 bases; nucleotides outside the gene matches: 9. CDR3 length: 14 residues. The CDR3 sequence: CASSQGQGYIEQYF. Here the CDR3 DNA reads TGTGCCAGCAGCCAAGGACAGGGATACATCGAGCAGTACTTC.

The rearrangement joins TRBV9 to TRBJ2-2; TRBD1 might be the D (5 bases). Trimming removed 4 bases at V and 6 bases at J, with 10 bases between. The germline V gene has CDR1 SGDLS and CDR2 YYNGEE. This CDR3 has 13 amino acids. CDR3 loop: CASSYTGSGELFF. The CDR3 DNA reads TGTGCCAGCAGCTACACAGGATCCGGGGAGCTGTTTTTT.

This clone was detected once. CDR3 region: CASSLEGANTEAFF. CDR3 in DNA: TGCGCCAGCAGCTTGGAGGGGGCGAACACTGAAGCTTTCTTT. The rearrangement joins TRBV5-1 to TRBJ1-1; 7 bases fit TRBD1. Trimming at V came to 0 bases and at J to 1 base, leaving 0 bases not matched to a gene. The CDR3 covers 14 residues. Germline lookup yields CDR1 SGHRS and CDR2 YFSETQ.

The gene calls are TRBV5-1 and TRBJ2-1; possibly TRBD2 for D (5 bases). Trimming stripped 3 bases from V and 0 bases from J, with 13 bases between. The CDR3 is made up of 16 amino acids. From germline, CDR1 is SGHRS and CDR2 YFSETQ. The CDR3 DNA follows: TGCGCCAGCAGCTCCGTAGGAGCGGACTCCTACAATGAGCAGTTCTTC. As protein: CASSSVGADSYNEQFF.

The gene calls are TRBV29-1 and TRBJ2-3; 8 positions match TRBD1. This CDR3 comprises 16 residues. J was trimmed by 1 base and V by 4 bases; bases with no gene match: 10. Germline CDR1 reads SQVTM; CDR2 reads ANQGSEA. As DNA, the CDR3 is TGCAGCGTTGCACCGGGACAGGACGGGGGCACAGATACGCAGTATTTT. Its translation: CSVAPGQDGGTDTQYF.

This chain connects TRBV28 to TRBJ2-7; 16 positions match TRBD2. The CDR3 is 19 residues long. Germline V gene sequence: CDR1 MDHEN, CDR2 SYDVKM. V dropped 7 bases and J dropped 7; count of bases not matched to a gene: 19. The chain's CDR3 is CASTVVGAVGLAGGEEQYF. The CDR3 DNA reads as TGTGCCAGCACGGTAGTCGGGGCAGTGGGACTAGCGGGAGGGGAGGAGCAGTACTTC.

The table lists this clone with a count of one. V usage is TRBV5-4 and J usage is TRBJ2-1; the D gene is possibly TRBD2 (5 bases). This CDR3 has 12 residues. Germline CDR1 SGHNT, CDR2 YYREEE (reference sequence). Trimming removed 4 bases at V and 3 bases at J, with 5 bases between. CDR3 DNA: TGTGCCAGCAGCCGGGACTACAATGAGCAGTTCTTC. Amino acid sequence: CASSRDYNEQFF. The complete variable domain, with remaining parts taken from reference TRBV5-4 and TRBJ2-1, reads ETGVTQSPTHLIKTRGQQVTLRCSSQSGHNTVSWYQQALGQGPQFIFQYYREEENGRGNFPPRFSGLQFPNYSSELNVNALELDDSALYLCASSRDYNEQFFGPGTRLTVL.

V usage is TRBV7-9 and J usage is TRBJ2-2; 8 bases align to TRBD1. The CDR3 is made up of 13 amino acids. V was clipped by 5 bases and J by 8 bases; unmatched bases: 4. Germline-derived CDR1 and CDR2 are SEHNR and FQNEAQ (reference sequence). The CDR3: CASSGQGSGELFF. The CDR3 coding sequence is TGTGCCAGCAGCGGACAGGGATCAGGGGAGCTGTTTTTT.